This TCR beta chain was captured by sequencing in a study of cytomegalovirus exposure and HLA in healthy donors. Study-level points and caveats: A later analysis associated around 17,000 TCR beta sequences with HLA alleles at a 0.05 false discovery rate. Presence/absence analyses supposed approximately even sequencing depth among donors. A few CMV-associated chains were confirmed in vitro to be specific for CMV antigens. In a later analysis, V- and J-gene trimming of beta chains associated with a DCLRE1C missense variant, replicated independently.

The CDR3 length is 15 residues. CDR1 MDHEN and CDR2 SYDVKM come from the germline V gene. Trimming removed 7 bases from V and 5 bases from J, with 20 bases in between. The study ran its PCR with 60 Vbeta and 13 Jbeta primers. Profiled with immunoSEQ multiplex PCR; TCRdb holds only in-frame clones, not every one. This sample has roughly 150,000 clones, with more than 65% found just once. With respect to this clone: Antigen specificity is unknown.

This rearrangement joins TRBV28 to TRBJ1-2; a weak D match, TRBD1 (6 bases). The receptor was derived from a man aged 25 to 45 in good health and CMV-seropositive. Sequencing used PBMCs. The CDR3 protein is CASTPVGGPGYGYTF. As DNA, the CDR3 is TGTGCCAGCACCCCGGTGGGGGGGCCGGGTTATGGCTACACCTTC.